The 21 T cell receptor beta chains in this list originate from one sample, sequenced in a study of blood T cell repertoires in COVID-19. Sequencing used immunoSEQ multiplex PCR; TCRdb keeps in-frame clones, though not all of them. Here the sample spans about 26,000 clones, roughly four fifths being singletons. The sample comprised peripheral blood. These TCRs come from a human donor in a cohort sampled during active COVID-19.

Only a few counts were recorded for this clone. This chain joins TRBV6-6 and TRBJ2-1; 12 bases match TRBD2. The length of the CDR3 is 17 residues. Looked up from germline, CDR1 is MNHNY and CDR2 is SVGAGI (reference sequence). V shed 5 bases and J 5 bases; nucleotides not matched to a gene: 10. As DNA, the CDR3 is TGTGCCAGCAGTCCCTATCTAGCGGGGGGGCATAACAATGAGCAGTTCTTC. It encodes CASSPYLAGGHNNEQFF.

V gene TRBV6-5 combines with J gene TRBJ2-5; D uncertain. The V end was cut by 8 bases, the J end by 3 bases, with 16 bases between. The CDR3 sequence is 14 residues long. The germline V gene encodes CDR1 MNHEY and CDR2 SVGAGI. The CDR3 spells CASDSPLLKETQYF. In nucleotides, the CDR3 is TGTGCCAGCGACTCCCCGCTCCTAAAAGAGACCCAGTACTTC.

For the CDR3, the DNA is TGTGCCAGCACGGGTTTAGGGGGGAACACCGGGGAGCTGTTTTTT. Translated: CASTGLGGNTGELFF. The rearrangement joins TRBV2 to TRBJ2-2, with D perhaps TRBD1 (6 bases). The CDR3 is 15 amino acids. V was cut by 7 bases and J by 1 base, with 13 bases left in between. Germline CDR1 and CDR2: SNHLY and FYNNEI.

This clone was seen only a few times. This chain connects TRBV7-9 to TRBJ2-7; D uncertain. Germline CDR1 reads SEHNR; CDR2 reads FQNEAQ (reference sequence). The V end was cut by 5 bases, the J end by 3 bases, with 5 bases between. CDR3 length equals 11 residues. This CDR3 is CASSPLYEQYF. The CDR3 bases are TGTGCCAGCAGCCCCCTCTACGAGCAGTACTTC.

This clone was seen more than once but under ten times. CDR3 amino acids: CAWSADRGMNTEAFF. The CDR3 nucleotides read TGTGCCTGGAGTGCCGACAGGGGAATGAACACTGAAGCTTTCTTT. This sequence joins TRBV30 and TRBJ1-1; 8 bases agree with TRBD1. The V and J ends lost 1 base and 0 bases, in that order; junction bases with no gene match: 4. This CDR3 region has 15 residues. Germline CDR1 is GTSNPN and CDR2 is SVGIG (reference sequence).

The rearrangement uses TRBV7-2 and TRBJ2-2; D is perhaps TRBD2 (5 bases). Germline V lookup: CDR1 SGHTA, CDR2 FQGNSA. The CDR3 has 16 residues. V was trimmed by 5 bases and J by 0 bases, leaving 13 bases between them. In nucleotides, the CDR3 is TGTGCCAGCAGCCCCCACTCAGCGGCGAACACCGGGGAGCTGTTTTTT. This translates into CASSPHSAANTGELFF. The entire variable domain, with the rest obtained from reference TRBV7-2 and TRBJ2-2, is as follows: GAGVSQSPSNKVTEKGKDVELRCDPISGHTALYWYRQSLGQGLEFLIYFQGNSAPDKSGLPSDRFSAERTGGSVSTLTIQRTQQEDSAVYLCASSPHSAANTGELFFGEGSRLTVL.

The J gene is TRBJ2-1, the V gene TRBV30, with 9 bases lining up with TRBD1. The CDR3 is made up of 14 amino acids. The V gene's germline CDR1 is GTSNPN and CDR2 SVGIG (reference sequence). After removal of 2 bases from V and 4 bases from J, the junction contained 3 bases not matched to a gene. CDR3 DNA: TGTGCCTGGAGTAAGACAGGGGGATACAATGAGCAGTTCTTC. Translation gives CAWSKTGGYNEQFF. Together with reference TRBV30 and TRBJ2-1, the CDR3 gives the full variable domain: SQTIHQWPATLVQPVGSPLSLECTVEGTSNPNLYWYRQAAGRGLQLLFYSVGIGQISSEVPQNLSASRPQDRQFILSSKKLLLSDSGFYLCAWSKTGGYNEQFFGPGTRLTVL.

This chain connects TRBV10-3 to TRBJ2-7; 10 positions match TRBD1. Germline V gives CDR1 ENHRY, CDR2 SYGVKD. The ends lost 0 bases at V and 10 bases at J; junction bases unmatched: 9. This CDR3 is 15 amino acids long. The CDR3 coding sequence is TGTGCCATCAGTGAGTCGGGACAGGGGTGGGTCGGCCAGTACTTC. It codes for CAISESGQGWVGQYF.

This clone was observed a single time. This chain uses TRBV10-3 with TRBJ1-2, with 7 bases fitting TRBD1. This CDR3 region has 13 residues. Germline values: CDR1 ENHRY, CDR2 SYGVKD. Trimming took 3 bases from V and 7 from J; bases not matched to a gene: 5. CDR3 loop: CAISEEGGRGYTF. Here the CDR3 DNA reads TGTGCCATCAGTGAAGAAGGGGGCCGTGGCTACACCTTC.

The chain couples TRBV27 to TRBJ2-3; TRBD1 is a possible D gene (5 bases). V was trimmed by 2 bases and J by 3 bases, leaving 12 bases between them. CDR3 length: 15 residues. Germline V lookup: CDR1 MNHEY, CDR2 SMNVEV (reference sequence). The CDR3 DNA reads TGTGCCAGCAGTTTAGGGGCCGGAATTACAGATACGCAGTATTTT. Translated: CASSLGAGITDTQYF.

The rearrangement uses TRBV5-4 and TRBJ2-5; D may be TRBD2 (6 bases). Germline V gene data show CDR1 as SGHNT and CDR2 as YYREEE (reference sequence). Trimming removed 0 bases at V and 4 bases at J, with 13 bases between. The CDR3 runs 15 residues. CDR3 sequence: CASSLGGARGETQYF. DNA for the CDR3: TGTGCCAGCAGCTTGGGTGGGGCGCGGGGAGAGACCCAGTACTTC.

This clone showed up just once. The chain links TRBV7-6 to TRBJ2-5; no clear D. The V and J ends lost 4 bases and 5 bases respectively, with 2 bases between them. The CDR3 has 10 amino acids. Germline loops: CDR1 SGHVS, CDR2 FNYEAQ. The CDR3 spells CASSSETQYF. DNA for the CDR3: TGTGCCAGCAGCTCGGAGACCCAGTACTTC.

The chain carries TRBV11-2 and TRBJ1-4; tentatively, D is TRBD1 (6 bases). V shed 2 bases and J shed 3 bases, with 10 bases lying between them. This CDR3 has 15 residues. Germline CDR1 SGHAT, CDR2 FQNNGV. In DNA, the CDR3 is TGTGCCAGCAGCTTACGAGGGGGACCTAATGAAAAACTGTTTTTT. Amino acids: CASSLRGGPNEKLFF.

The chain is built from TRBV5-1 and TRBJ1-5; D remains ambiguous. Trimming left V 6 bases short and J 4 bases short, with 11 bases between. The CDR3 covers 13 residues. Germline V lookup: CDR1 SGHRS, CDR2 YFSETQ. CDR3 in amino acids: CASTSRGNQPQHF. The CDR3 nucleotides read TGCGCCAGCACCTCCCGAGGAAATCAGCCCCAGCATTTT.

This clone has more than one count but fewer than ten. V gene TRBV18 combines with J gene TRBJ2-3, with TRBD2 as a possible D gene (5 bases). Looked up from germline, CDR1 is KGHSH and CDR2 is LQKENI. CDR3 size: 14 residues. Trimming took 8 bases from V and 0 from J, leaving 12 bases between them. DNA for the CDR3: TGTGCCAGCCGGGGTTCCGGAAGCACAGATACGCAGTATTTT. Residues: CASRGSGSTDTQYF.

V usage is TRBV19 and J usage is TRBJ1-5; 8 bases are shared with TRBD1. Per germline, CDR1 LNHDA and CDR2 SQIVND (reference sequence). The V and J ends lost 6 bases and 5 bases, in that order; junction bases with no gene match: 6. The CDR3 is made up of 14 amino acids. In nucleotides, the CDR3 is TGTGCCAGTAGGACAGGGGATCGGTATCAGCCCCAGCATTTT. Translated, it gives CASRTGDRYQPQHF.

This clone was seen more than once but under ten times. V usage is TRBV28 and J usage is TRBJ1-5; D perhaps matches TRBD1 (5 bases). The CDR3 spans 15 residues. V was trimmed by 5 bases and J by 6 bases, leaving 17 bases between them. Germline loops: CDR1 MDHEN, CDR2 SYDVKM. CDR3 residues: CASSLRGVLGQPQHF. Here the CDR3 DNA reads TGTGCCAGCAGTCTTAGGGGCGTTCTGGGTCAGCCCCAGCATTTT.

V gene TRBV5-4 combines with J gene TRBJ1-5, with D possibly matching TRBD1 (5 bases). CDR3 length: 14 amino acids. Per germline, CDR1 SGHNT and CDR2 YYREEE (reference sequence). Trimming left V 2 bases short and J 4 bases short, with 10 bases between. CDR3 region: CASSFQGSNQPQHF. Here the CDR3 DNA reads TGTGCCAGCAGCTTCCAGGGCTCAAATCAGCCCCAGCATTTT.

The chain employs TRBV29-1 and TRBJ2-7; TRBD1 aligns across 7 bases. Losses at the gene ends were 6 bases for V and 3 bases for J; bases not matched to a gene: 20. CDR1 SQVTM and CDR2 ANQGSEA come from the germline V gene. The CDR3 has 17 residues. The CDR3 here is CSVAGTAVPFGIYEQYF. For the CDR3, the DNA is TGCAGCGTCGCCGGGACAGCAGTTCCGTTTGGAATCTACGAGCAGTACTTC.

This clone was seen just once. The chain uses TRBV4-3 and TRBJ2-7, with TRBD2 as a possible D gene (5 bases). Trimming removed 0 bases from V and 0 bases from J, with 12 bases in between. The CDR3 is 16 residues long. CDR1 and CDR2 (germline): LGHNA, YSLEER. In DNA form, the CDR3 reads TGCGCCAGCAGCCAAGATTCGAGCGGCAGCTCCTACGAGCAGTACTTC. This codes for CASSQDSSGSSYEQYF.

V usage is TRBV29-1 and J usage is TRBJ1-2, with a weak D call TRBD1 (6 bases). Germline V gene lookup returns CDR1 SQVTM and CDR2 ANQGSEA. V was cut by 3 bases and J by 2 bases, with 10 bases left in between. The CDR3 is made up of 13 amino acids. CDR3: CSVEGAQNYGYTF. CDR3 DNA sequence: TGCAGCGTTGAGGGGGCGCAGAACTATGGCTACACCTTC.